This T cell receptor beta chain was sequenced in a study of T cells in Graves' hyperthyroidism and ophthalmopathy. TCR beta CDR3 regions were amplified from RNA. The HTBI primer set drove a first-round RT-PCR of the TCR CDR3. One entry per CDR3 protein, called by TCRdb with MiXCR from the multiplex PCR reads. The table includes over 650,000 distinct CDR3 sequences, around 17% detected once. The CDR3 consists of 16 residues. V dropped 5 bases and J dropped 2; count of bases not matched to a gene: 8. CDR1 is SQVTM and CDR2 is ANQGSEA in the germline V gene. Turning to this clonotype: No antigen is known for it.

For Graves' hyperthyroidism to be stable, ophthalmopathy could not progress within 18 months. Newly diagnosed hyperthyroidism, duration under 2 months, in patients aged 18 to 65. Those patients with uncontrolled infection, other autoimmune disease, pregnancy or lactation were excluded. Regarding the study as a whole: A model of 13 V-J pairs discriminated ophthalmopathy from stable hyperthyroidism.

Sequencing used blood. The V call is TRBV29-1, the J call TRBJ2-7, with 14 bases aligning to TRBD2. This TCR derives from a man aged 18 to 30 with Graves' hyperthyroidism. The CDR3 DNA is TGCAGCGTTCTCAGCGGACTAGCGGGAGGAACCTACGAGCAGTACTTC. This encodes CSVLSGLAGGTYEQYF.